The 3 T cell receptor beta chains given below trace back to one sample, sequenced in a study of blood T cell repertoires in COVID-19. Using immunoSEQ multiplex PCR, the repertoire was profiled, and TCRdb retains in-frame clones only, with some absent. There are about 50,000 clones in the sample; 75% to 85% occur only once, and 15% to 20% lies in the top ten. Specimen: peripheral blood. Every receptor here comes from a man in his forties with acute or convalescent COVID-19.

V gene TRBV3-1 (or the pseudogene TRBV3-2) combines with J gene TRBJ2-2; 15 bases align to TRBD2. The germline CDR1 and CDR2 sequences are LGHDT and YNNKEL (reference sequence). The J segment lost 1 base and the V segment lost 4 bases, leaving 4 bases of the junction unmatched. The CDR3 totals 18 residues. CDR3 in amino acids: CASSRGTSGGRNTGELFF. The CDR3 nucleotides read TGTGCCAGCAGCCGCGGGACTAGCGGGGGGCGGAACACCGGGGAGCTGTTTTTT.

V gene TRBV19 combines with J gene TRBJ1-2; a weak D match, TRBD1 (6 bases). CDR3 size: 13 residues. The ends were cut back, 4 bases at V and 3 bases at J, with 9 bases in the middle. Per germline, CDR1 LNHDA and CDR2 SQIVND (reference sequence). Here the CDR3 DNA reads TGTGCCAGTAGTAGGGGGCTCGACTATGGCTACACCTTC. This gives the protein CASSRGLDYGYTF.

The chain links TRBV27 to TRBJ2-7, with 8 positions matching TRBD1. Germline V CDR1 and CDR2: MNHEY, SMNVEV (reference sequence). The CDR3 runs to 15 residues. Trimming took 5 bases from V and 0 from J; bases not matched to a gene: 6. CDR3 in DNA: TGTGCCAGCAGTCCCCGACAGGGGACCTCCTACGAGCAGTACTTC. Translation gives CASSPRQGTSYEQYF.